This TCR beta chain was sequenced for a study of shared clonotypes between healthy human individuals. Germline V gives CDR1 MNHEY, CDR2 SVGAGI. The CDR3 has 13 residues. V was trimmed by 5 bases and J by 2 bases, leaving 9 bases between them. Assay: immunoSEQ multiplex PCR; the TCRdb copy retains only in-frame clones and omits some. The sample lists some 200,000 clones; 85% to 95% were seen once. The TCR sequence derives from a woman aged 25 to 45 in good health. The chain uses TRBV6-5 and TRBJ1-2; perhaps TRBD1 as D (6 bases). What was sequenced was naive CD4+ T cells sorted from blood. Subset specified: CD45RA+ positively selected. CDR3 residues: CASSPQGNYGYTF. The CDR3 DNA sequence: TGTGCCAGCAGTCCTCAGGGGAACTATGGCTACACCTTC.